A single T cell receptor beta chain is shown here with its context. The target antigen is unknown. UMI labels and 5' RACE were used to prepare the TRB cDNA libraries. TCRdb reprocessed the 5' RACE reads and reports one entry per CDR3 protein, with no DNA. In total, the table holds approximately 90,000 distinct CDR3 sequences. From germline, CDR1 is SGHRS and CDR2 YFSETQ. This CDR3 is 16 amino acids long. These data come from a study of CXCR3-negative and CXCR3-positive naive CD8 T cells. Study-level points and caveats: Hydrophobicity was higher for TRB CDR3s found in CXCR3-positive naive cells than in CXCR3-negative naive cells. Naive CXCR3-negative and CXCR3-positive cells had similar TRBV-TRBJ usage; memory differed.

The authors gated naive CD8+ T cells as CD45RO-CCR7+CD27+CD95-. Sequencing was done on a sample of naive CXCR3+ CD8+ T cells from blood. Subset given: CD45RO-CCR7+CD27+CD95- naive CD8+ T cells expressing CXCR3 (TNR3+). This receptor was identified in a human donor in good health. Some clones in this sample may be carry-over from other donors' samples. V and J are TRBV5-1 and TRBJ2-7; TCRdb designates TRBD2, a call that cannot be tested without DNA. CDR3: CASRWGGPSASYEQYF. Combining the CDR3 with reference TRBV5-1 and TRBJ2-7 gives the whole variable domain KAGVTQTPRYLIKTRGQQVTLSCSPISGHRSVSWYQQTPGQGLQFLFEYFSETQRNKGNFPGRFSGRQFSNSRSEMNVSTLELGDSALYLCASRWGGPSASYEQYFGPGTRLTVT.